The 27 T cell receptor beta chains below were found in one sample sequenced in a study of cytomegalovirus exposure and HLA in healthy donors. The assay was immunoSEQ multiplex PCR, and TCRdb's table has in-frame clones only and misses some. This repertoire shows 150,000 to 200,000 clones, 89% found once; its top ten account for around 10%. The sample comprised PBMCs. These receptors were collected from a woman aged 18-30 years in good health and CMV-seropositive.

The chain has TRBV18 and TRBJ1-2; a possible D gene is TRBD1 (5 bases). V shed 3 bases and J shed 6 bases, with 11 bases lying between them. From germline, CDR1 is KGHSH and CDR2 LQKENI. The CDR3 runs 13 residues. For the CDR3, the DNA is TGTGCCAGCTCACCTCGGGGGGACCATGGCTACACCTTC. Its translation is CASSPRGDHGYTF.

The rearrangement joins TRBV7-3 to TRBJ1-5, with 9 nucleotides matching TRBD1. Germline V CDR1 and CDR2: SGHTA, FQGTGA. CDR3 size: 15 residues. Trimming cost V 5 bases and J 4 bases; bases outside gene matches: 6. CDR3 amino acids: CASSPTGGWNQPQHF. The CDR3 coding sequence is TGTGCCAGCAGCCCTACAGGGGGCTGGAATCAGCCCCAGCATTTT.

The chain combines TRBV6-6 with TRBJ1-5, with 7 bases aligning to TRBD1. V was clipped by 6 bases and J by 2 bases; unmatched bases: 7. The CDR3 runs to 15 residues. CDR1 is MNHNY, CDR2 SVGAGI, per germline (reference sequence). CDR3 sequence (DNA): TGTGCCAGCAGAGTGGAGGGGGCCGGCAATCAGCCCCAGCATTTT. Its protein is CASRVEGAGNQPQHF.

The V and J genes are TRBV14 and TRBJ2-1; TRBD2 aligns across 9 bases. CDR1 and CDR2 from the germline V gene are SGHDN and FVKESK. CDR3 length: 13 amino acids. J gave up 9 bases and V 4 bases, and 4 bases lay outside the gene matches. As DNA, the CDR3 is TGTGCCAGCAGCCGCGGGAGGGACACTGAGCAGTTCTTC. As protein: CASSRGRDTEQFF.

This clone was detected once. The rearrangement joins TRBV27 to TRBJ2-7; TRBD2 is a possible D gene (6 bases). Germline CDR1 is MNHEY and CDR2 is SMNVEV (reference sequence). CDR3 length: 13 amino acids. V lost 6 bases and J lost 0, with 9 bases in between. In DNA, the CDR3 is TGTGCCAGCAGCGCGGGACTCTCCTACGAGCAGTACTTC. It translates to CASSAGLSYEQYF.

The chain joins TRBV7-9 to TRBJ1-1; D possibly corresponds to TRBD1 (5 bases). Between the trimmed V and J ends, which lost 6 bases and 1 base, there was a span of 12 bases. Germline values: CDR1 SEHNR, CDR2 FQNEAQ (reference sequence). CDR3 length equals 14 residues. The CDR3 bases are TGTGCCAGCAGATCGATGGGGGGGAACACTGAAGCTTTCTTT. This sequence encodes CASRSMGGNTEAFF.

This clone was picked up a small number of times. The chain employs TRBV5-1 and TRBJ1-1; no reliable D call. The V end lost 0 bases, the J end lost 1 base, and 7 bases lay between the germline ends. Germline V lookup: CDR1 SGHRS, CDR2 YFSETQ. This CDR3 contains 14 residues. This CDR3 reads CASSLGPSNTEAFF. In DNA, the CDR3 is TGCGCCAGCAGCTTGGGGCCGTCGAACACTGAAGCTTTCTTT.

Only one count was recorded for this clone. This chain links TRBV2 with TRBJ2-3; the match to TRBD2 covers 9 bases. The CDR3 loop spans 16 amino acids. The germline gives CDR1 SNHLY, CDR2 FYNNEI. V dropped 7 bases and J dropped 0; count of bases not matched to a gene: 8. The CDR3 DNA reads TGTGCCAGCAAGATAGCGGGGGCGCCTAGCACAGATACGCAGTATTTT. Amino acid sequence: CASKIAGAPSTDTQYF. The full variable domain, in which reference TRBV2 and TRBJ2-3 provide the parts outside the CDR3, is EPEVTQTPSHQVTQMGQEVILRCVPISNHLYFYWYRQILGQKVEFLVSFYNNEISEKSEIFDDQFSVERPDGSNFTLKIRSTKLEDSAMYFCASKIAGAPSTDTQYFGPGTRLTVL.

The CDR3 DNA follows: TGTGCCAGCAGCACCCGACTAGCGGGCAGCCAGGCAGATACGCAGTATTTT. Translation: CASSTRLAGSQADTQYF. The chain recombines TRBV11-3 with TRBJ2-3; the match to TRBD2 covers 10 bases. The CDR3 extends over 17 amino acids. The J segment lost 4 bases and the V segment lost 5 bases, leaving 12 bases of the junction unmatched. The V gene's germline CDR1 is SGHNT and CDR2 YENEEA.

This clone came up many times. V usage is TRBV2 and J usage is TRBJ1-1; unclear D gene. Germline-derived CDR1 and CDR2 are SNHLY and FYNNEI. The ends were cut back, 1 base at V and 4 bases at J, with 13 bases in the middle. This CDR3 has 15 amino acids. The CDR3: CASSEDPGMFTEAFF. The CDR3 DNA reads TGTGCCAGCAGTGAAGATCCGGGGATGTTCACTGAAGCTTTCTTT.

This chain connects TRBV5-4 to TRBJ1-5; D unresolved. Trimming shortened V by 1 base and J by 4 bases, and 6 bases separated the two germline ends. Germline V gene lookup returns CDR1 SGHNT and CDR2 YYREEE (reference sequence). This CDR3 has 13 residues. Here the CDR3 reads CASSLNPNQPQHF. The CDR3 DNA is TGTGCCAGCAGCTTGAATCCGAATCAGCCCCAGCATTTT.

This chain links TRBV7-8 with TRBJ1-3; the D is unclear. Trimming shortened V by 6 bases and J by 6 bases, and 15 bases separated the two germline ends. This CDR3 comprises 14 residues. The germline gives CDR1 SGHVS, CDR2 FQNEAQ. This CDR3 is CASRESVFENTIYF. The DNA of the CDR3 is TGTGCCAGCAGAGAGAGTGTCTTCGAAAACACCATATATTTT. Full variable domain (rest looked up from reference TRBV7-8 and TRBJ1-3): GAGVSQSPRYKVAKRGQDVALRCDPISGHVSLFWYQQALGQGPEFLTYFQNEAQLDKSGLPSDRFFAERPEGSVSTLKIQRTQQEDSAVYLCASRESVFENTIYFGEGSWLTVV.

The chain links TRBV13 to TRBJ2-1; D perhaps matches TRBD1 (5 bases). Per the germline V gene, CDR1 is PRHDT and CDR2 is FYEKMQ (reference sequence). V was clipped by 2 bases and J by 8 bases, with 10 bases between them. This CDR3 spans 13 amino acids. CDR3 region: CASSLQGWDEQFF. Written as DNA, the CDR3 is TGTGCCAGCAGCTTACAGGGATGGGATGAGCAGTTCTTC.

The rearrangement uses TRBV7-9 and TRBJ1-1; D unresolved. V gave up 5 bases and J gave up 0 bases, with 7 bases separating them. Germline CDR1 SEHNR, CDR2 FQNEAQ (reference sequence). The CDR3 length is 13 residues. The CDR3 is CASSPRLNTEAFF. The CDR3 nucleotides read TGTGCCAGCAGCCCTAGACTGAACACTGAAGCTTTCTTT.

This clone was seen only once. This chain links TRBV29-1 with TRBJ1-1; 8 positions match TRBD1. This CDR3 spans 15 amino acids. Unmatched junction bases numbered 7, after V lost 0 bases and J lost 4 bases. Germline CDR1 and CDR2: SQVTM and ANQGSEA. The CDR3, as DNA: TGCAGCGTTGAAGACCTCGACAGGGGAGGCACTGAAGCTTTCTTT. Protein sequence: CSVEDLDRGGTEAFF.

The V and J genes are TRBV5-1 and TRBJ2-2, with D perhaps matching TRBD1 (6 bases). Germline assignment: CDR1 SGHRS and CDR2 YFSETQ. CDR3 length: 16 amino acids. V gave up 3 bases and J gave up 2 bases, with 14 bases separating them. The CDR3 DNA follows: TGCGCCAGCAGCTATTCAGGGGTGACCAACACCGGGGAGCTGTTTTTT. Translation gives CASSYSGVTNTGELFF.

The rearrangement uses TRBV7-3 and TRBJ2-2, with 7 positions matching TRBD2. The trim removed 6 bases at V and 7 bases at J, leaving 11 bases unmatched. CDR3 length: 15 residues. CDR1 SGHTA and CDR2 FQGTGA come from the germline V gene. The CDR3 sequence: CASSSLGGTRGELFF. CDR3 DNA: TGTGCCAGCAGTTCCCTGGGGGGGACTCGCGGGGAGCTGTTTTTT.

The rearrangement joins TRBV6-6 to TRBJ2-2; 7 bases agree with TRBD1. The CDR3 spans 13 residues. From germline, CDR1 is MNHNY and CDR2 SVGAGI (reference sequence). Unmatched junction bases numbered 3, after V lost 7 bases and J lost 4 bases. CDR3 bases: TGTGCCAGCACGGGACAGTTCACCGGGGAGCTGTTTTTT. This translates into CASTGQFTGELFF.

This clone was seen once. The J gene is TRBJ2-2, the V gene TRBV7-9; a possible D gene is TRBD1 (6 bases). With 4 bases removed from V and 6 bases from J, the gap between germline ends came to 9 bases. This CDR3 comprises 13 residues. CDR1 SEHNR and CDR2 FQNEAQ come from the germline V gene (reference sequence). CDR3 region: CASSSEGAGELFF. CDR3 DNA sequence: TGTGCCAGCAGCTCAGAGGGGGCCGGGGAGCTGTTTTTT.

The rearrangement joins TRBV4-1 to TRBJ1-5, with D hard to call. V shed 0 bases and J shed 6 bases, with 6 bases lying between them. There are 13 residues in the CDR3. CDR1 and CDR2 from the germline V gene are MGHRA and YSYEKL. The CDR3 region is CASSQDSSQPQHF. The CDR3 DNA follows: TGCGCCAGCAGCCAAGATTCTAGTCAGCCCCAGCATTTT.

The chain employs TRBV11-3 and TRBJ2-7, with 7 bases matching TRBD1. V shed 5 bases and J 2 bases; nucleotides not matched to a gene: 9. The germline gives CDR1 SGHNT, CDR2 YENEEA. This CDR3 spans 15 amino acids. In DNA form, the CDR3 reads TGTGCCAGCAGCCCTTCCGGGACAGTGACCTACGAGCAGTACTTC. Residues: CASSPSGTVTYEQYF.

This sequence joins TRBV29-1 and TRBJ2-7, with 12 bases fitting TRBD1. The V and J ends lost 4 bases and 7 bases, in that order; junction bases with no gene match: 8. This CDR3 has 14 amino acids. CDR1 and CDR2 (germline): SQVTM, ANQGSEA. This chain's CDR3 is CSVGLGQGAGEQYF. CDR3 bases: TGCAGCGTTGGCTTGGGACAGGGGGCGGGGGAGCAGTACTTC.

The V and J genes are TRBV19 and TRBJ2-7, with 10 bases identical to TRBD1. The CDR3 is 15 residues long. Germline CDR1 reads LNHDA; CDR2 reads SQIVND (reference sequence). Unmatched junction bases numbered 8, after V lost 5 bases and J lost 4 bases. The CDR3 DNA reads as TGTGCCAGTAGTGGGGGGACAGGGGCTCGGTACGAGCAGTACTTC. Residues: CASSGGTGARYEQYF.

This chain connects TRBV6-5 to TRBJ2-1, with 10 bases identical to TRBD2. The J segment lost 4 bases and the V segment lost 3 bases, leaving 6 bases of the junction unmatched. The CDR3 has 16 residues. Per the germline V gene, CDR1 is MNHEY and CDR2 is SVGAGI. CDR3: CASSYHRTSGYNEQFF. Written as DNA, the CDR3 is TGTGCCAGCAGTTATCACAGGACTAGCGGTTACAATGAGCAGTTCTTC.

This sequence joins TRBV19 and TRBJ1-5; 7 positions match TRBD1. Per germline, CDR1 LNHDA and CDR2 SQIVND (reference sequence). The trim removed 1 base at V and 4 bases at J, leaving 4 bases unmatched. The CDR3 runs 15 residues. The CDR3 is CASSIVTGNNQPQHF. In nucleotides, the CDR3 is TGTGCCAGTAGTATAGTGACAGGGAATAATCAGCCCCAGCATTTT.

This rearrangement joins TRBV6-1 to TRBJ1-2; D uncertain. Trimming took off 3 bases at V and 8 bases at J, with 10 bases between the two ends. The CDR3 is 12 amino acids. Germline CDR1 MNHNS, CDR2 SASEGT. The CDR3 protein is CASSEASWGYTF. The CDR3 DNA follows: TGTGCCAGCAGTGAGGCCTCGTGGGGCTACACCTTC.

The V call is TRBV7-6, the J call TRBJ2-1; 10 bases map to TRBD1. Trimming took 5 bases from V and 8 from J; bases not matched to a gene: 9. This CDR3 is 15 amino acids long. Germline CDR1 and CDR2: SGHVS and FNYEAQ. CDR3 loop: CASSPRDRGSDEQFF. The CDR3 region has the DNA TGTGCCAGCAGCCCCCGGGACAGGGGTAGCGATGAGCAGTTCTTC.